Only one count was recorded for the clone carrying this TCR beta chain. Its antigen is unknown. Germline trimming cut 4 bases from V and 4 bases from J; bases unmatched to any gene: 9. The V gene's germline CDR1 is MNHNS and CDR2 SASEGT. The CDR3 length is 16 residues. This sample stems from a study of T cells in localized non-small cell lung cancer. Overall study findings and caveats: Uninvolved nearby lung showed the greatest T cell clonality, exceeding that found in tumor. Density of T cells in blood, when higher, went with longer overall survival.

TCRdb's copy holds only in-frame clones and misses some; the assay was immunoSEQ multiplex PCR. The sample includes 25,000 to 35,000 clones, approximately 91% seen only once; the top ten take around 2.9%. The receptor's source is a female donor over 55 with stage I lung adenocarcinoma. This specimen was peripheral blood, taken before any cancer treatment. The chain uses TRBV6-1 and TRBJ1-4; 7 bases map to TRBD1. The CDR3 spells CASSVQGGRDNEKLFF. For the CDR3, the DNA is TGTGCCAGCAGTGTGCAGGGGGGAAGAGATAATGAAAAACTGTTTTTT.